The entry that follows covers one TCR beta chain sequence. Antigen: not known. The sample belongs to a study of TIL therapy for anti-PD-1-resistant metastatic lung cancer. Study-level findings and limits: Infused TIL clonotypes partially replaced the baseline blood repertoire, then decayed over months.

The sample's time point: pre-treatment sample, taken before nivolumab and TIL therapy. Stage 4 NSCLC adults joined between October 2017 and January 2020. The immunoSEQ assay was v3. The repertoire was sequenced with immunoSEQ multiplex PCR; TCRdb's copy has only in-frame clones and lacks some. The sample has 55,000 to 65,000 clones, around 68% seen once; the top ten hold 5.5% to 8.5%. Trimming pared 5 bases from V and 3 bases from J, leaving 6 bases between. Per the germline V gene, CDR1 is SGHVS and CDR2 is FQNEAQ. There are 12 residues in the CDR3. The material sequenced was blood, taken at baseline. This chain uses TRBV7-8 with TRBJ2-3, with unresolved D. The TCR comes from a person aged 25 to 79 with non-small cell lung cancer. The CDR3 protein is CASSGGTDTQYF. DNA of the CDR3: TGTGCCAGCAGCGGCGGAACAGATACGCAGTATTTT.